Presented here are 26 T cell receptor beta chains from one specimen sequenced in a study of response to subunit inactivated influenza vaccine. TCRdb reanalysed the RT-PCR reads using MiXCR and keeps one entry per CDR3 protein. The sample holds about 520,000 distinct CDR3 sequences, 25% seen once. The sample here was CD4+ T cells sorted from PBMCs, taken about 5 days after vaccination. The receptor set was obtained from a man aged 50 or older who received an inactivated influenza vaccine.

The V gene is TRBV5-6, the J gene TRBJ2-1; a weak D match, TRBD2 (7 bases). This CDR3 spans 16 amino acids. CDR1 and CDR2 from the germline V gene are SGHDT and YYEEEE. The germline V and J ends were trimmed by 6 bases and 0 bases, with 16 bases remaining between them. CDR3 protein: CASKEGGRPSYNEQFF. As DNA, the CDR3 is TGTGCCAGCAAGGAGGGGGGGCGCCCCTCCTACAATGAGCAGTTCTTC.

The rearrangement uses TRBV4-1 and TRBJ1-2; maybe TRBD1 (5 bases). From germline, CDR1 is MGHRA and CDR2 YSYEKL. This CDR3 spans 14 amino acids. V was cut by 3 bases and J by 7 bases, with 15 bases left in between. The CDR3 DNA is TGCGCCAGCAGCCAGGACTCAGGGTACCTTGGCTACACCTTC. This sequence encodes CASSQDSGYLGYTF.

In its sample, this clonotype was seen a few times. The chain links TRBV9 to TRBJ2-3; D remains ambiguous. V lost 0 bases and J 0 bases, leaving 8 bases between the germline ends. Germline assignment: CDR1 SGDLS and CDR2 YYNGEE. This CDR3 is 15 amino acids long. The CDR3 is CASSVGGRSTDTQYF. For the CDR3, the DNA is TGTGCCAGCAGCGTAGGGGGAAGGAGCACAGATACGCAGTATTTT.

The chain recombines TRBV7-2 with TRBJ1-1; D gene unclear. This CDR3 comprises 14 residues. Trimming pared 3 bases from V and 5 bases from J, leaving 13 bases between. Germline V gene lookup returns CDR1 SGHTA and CDR2 FQGNSA. The CDR3 is CASSLFPERTEAFF. In nucleotides, the CDR3 is TGTGCCAGCAGCTTGTTCCCAGAGAGGACTGAAGCTTTCTTT.

This clonotype showed up just a few times. The chain recombines TRBV18 with TRBJ2-5; no firm D call. The CDR3 sequence is 14 residues long. Germline V gene sequence: CDR1 KGHSH, CDR2 LQKENI. Trimming removed 2 bases from V and 1 base from J, with 8 bases in between. CDR3 region: CASSPNGPQETQYF. The CDR3 nucleotides read TGTGCCAGCTCACCAAACGGCCCCCAAGAGACCCAGTACTTC.

The chain has TRBV28 and TRBJ2-5; D perhaps matches TRBD2 (6 bases). Germline CDR1 and CDR2: MDHEN and SYDVKM. V lost 7 bases and J lost 1, with 13 bases in between. The CDR3 has 14 amino acids. CDR3: CASKAGGPQETQYF. The DNA of the CDR3 is TGTGCCAGCAAGGCCGGGGGTCCCCAAGAGACCCAGTACTTC. Together with reference TRBV28 and TRBJ2-5, the CDR3 gives the full variable domain: DVKVTQSSRYLVKRTGEKVFLECVQDMDHENMFWYRQDPGLGLRLIYFSYDVKMKEKGDIPEGYSVSREKKERFSLILESASTNQTSMYLCASKAGGPQETQYFGPGTRLLVL.

The CDR3 here is CASSSPKGGRTDTQYF. DNA of the CDR3: TGTGCCAGCAGTTCACCCAAGGGGGGACGCACAGATACGCAGTATTTT. The chain is built from TRBV6-5 and TRBJ2-3; D might be TRBD1 or TRBD2, each matching 6 bases. The CDR3 sequence is 16 residues long. Per the germline V gene, CDR1 is MNHEY and CDR2 is SVGAGI. Deletions cut 4 bases from V and 1 base from J, with 15 bases between.

This clonotype was observed a few times. The chain recombines TRBV20-1 with TRBJ2-7; maybe TRBD1 (6 bases). The CDR3 sequence is 13 residues long. The germline V gene encodes CDR1 DFQATT and CDR2 SNEGSKA (reference sequence). Between the trimmed V and J ends, which lost 5 bases and 6 bases, there was a span of 17 bases. The CDR3 DNA reads as TGCAGTGCTTCTGGTCCGACAGGCACCGAGCAGTACTTC. The encoded protein is CSASGPTGTEQYF.

J is TRBJ2-7 and V is TRBV27, with 8 bases identical to TRBD1. The germline V gene encodes CDR1 MNHEY and CDR2 SMNVEV (reference sequence). The CDR3 runs 14 residues. V gave up 7 bases and J gave up 4 bases; unmatched junction bases: 9. The CDR3 here is CASKLQGAGYEQYF. DNA of the CDR3: TGTGCCAGCAAGCTGCAGGGGGCGGGGTACGAGCAGTACTTC.

CDR3 in amino acids: CASRTSGGAQETQYF. DNA for the CDR3: TGTGCCAGCAGGACTAGCGGGGGGGCCCAAGAGACCCAGTACTTC. V is TRBV28 and J is TRBJ2-5, with 14 positions matching TRBD2. Germline-derived CDR1 and CDR2 are MDHEN and SYDVKM. Germline trimming cut 6 bases from V and 1 base from J; bases unmatched to any gene: 1. This CDR3 has 15 residues.

The chain has TRBV28 and TRBJ2-3; TRBD2 might be the D (5 bases). Germline lookup yields CDR1 MDHEN and CDR2 SYDVKM. The CDR3 extends over 16 amino acids. V gave up 6 bases and J gave up 6 bases, with 22 bases separating them. The CDR3 DNA sequence: TGTGCCAGCAGCGGCCACGGGGTGGTTTCCTTGGATACGCAGTATTTT. This encodes CASSGHGVVSLDTQYF. Using reference TRBV28 and TRBJ2-3 for the parts outside the CDR3, the full variable domain is DVKVTQSSRYLVKRTGEKVFLECVQDMDHENMFWYRQDPGLGLRLIYFSYDVKMKEKGDIPEGYSVSREKKERFSLILESASTNQTSMYLCASSGHGVVSLDTQYFGPGTRLTVL.

This clonotype was counted a few times. V usage is TRBV7-8 and J usage is TRBJ2-3; D possibly corresponds to TRBD2 (5 bases). Trimming stripped 6 bases from V and 1 base from J, with 14 bases between. Per germline, CDR1 SGHVS and CDR2 FQNEAQ. The CDR3 runs 15 residues. In DNA form, the CDR3 reads TGTGCCAGCAGTGACTGGGAGAGCGGCACAGATACGCAGTATTTT. The encoded protein is CASSDWESGTDTQYF.

The chain is built from TRBV2 and TRBJ2-5, with 7 bases identical to TRBD1. The CDR3 loop spans 14 amino acids. V was clipped by 7 bases and J by 2 bases; unmatched bases: 7. Germline CDR1 SNHLY, CDR2 FYNNEI. The CDR3 sequence: CASKGTEKQETQYF. The CDR3 DNA reads TGTGCCAGCAAGGGGACAGAGAAACAAGAGACCCAGTACTTC.

The chain joins TRBV24-1 to TRBJ2-1; TRBD1 matches 7 bases. Trimming removed 5 bases from V and 2 bases from J; junction bases left unmatched: 5. The V gene's germline CDR1 is KGHDR and CDR2 SFDVKD. The CDR3 contains 15 residues. CDR3 protein: CATSVSGQPYNEQFF. DNA for the CDR3: TGTGCCACCAGTGTCTCGGGACAGCCCTACAATGAGCAGTTCTTC.

This chain connects TRBV6-1 to TRBJ1-4, with 7 bases fitting TRBD1. V shed 4 bases and J 6 bases; nucleotides not matched to a gene: 8. This CDR3 comprises 15 residues. Germline values: CDR1 MNHNS, CDR2 SASEGT. CDR3 in DNA: TGTGCCAGCAGTGTTAACAGGGGAGGAGATGAAAAACTGTTTTTT. It specifies CASSVNRGGDEKLFF.

The V and J genes are TRBV20-1 and TRBJ1-4; D gene ambiguous. The germline CDR1 and CDR2 sequences are DFQATT and SNEGSKA (reference sequence). V lost 3 bases and J lost 0, with 17 bases in between. The CDR3 is 17 residues long. CDR3 residues: CSASNPTDPATNEKLFF. The DNA for the CDR3 is TGCAGTGCTAGTAACCCTACAGATCCTGCAACTAATGAAAAACTGTTTTTT.

This rearrangement joins TRBV7-8 to TRBJ2-1; the D is unclear. Germline CDR1 is SGHVS and CDR2 is FQNEAQ. CDR3 length: 16 residues. V gave up 0 bases and J gave up 0 bases, with 9 bases separating them. In nucleotides, the CDR3 is TGTGCCAGCAGCTTAGCTCCGCCTAGCTCCTACAATGAGCAGTTCTTC. Amino acids: CASSLAPPSSYNEQFF.

This clonotype was recorded many times. This chain links TRBV20-1 with TRBJ2-3, with 7 bases that match TRBD1. The CDR3 is 14 amino acids. J lost 3 bases, V lost 4 bases, and 7 bases had no gene match. The germline V gene encodes CDR1 DFQATT and CDR2 SNEGSKA (reference sequence). The CDR3 loop is CSAKKGAATDTQYF. The CDR3 DNA reads TGCAGTGCTAAGAAGGGGGCGGCGACAGATACGCAGTATTTT.

As DNA, the CDR3 is TGCAGTGCTAGAGATCCGAGCAGGTCCAGCCAAGAGACCCAGTACTTC. Protein product: CSARDPSRSSQETQYF. The chain is built from TRBV20-1 and TRBJ2-5; no clear D. The CDR3 is made up of 16 amino acids. V lost 0 bases to trimming and J lost 1 base, with 15 bases between them. Germline-derived CDR1 and CDR2 are DFQATT and SNEGSKA (reference sequence).

The chain combines TRBV6-1 with TRBJ1-3, with 10 nucleotides matching TRBD1. J was trimmed by 2 bases and V by 5 bases; bases with no gene match: 3. The CDR3 is 15 amino acids. Germline CDR1 is MNHNS and CDR2 is SASEGT. For the CDR3, the DNA is TGTGCCAGCAGTATAGACAGGGGGCCTGGAAACACCATATATTTT. This gives the protein CASSIDRGPGNTIYF.

This chain connects TRBV7-4 to TRBJ2-3, with D maybe TRBD2 (6 bases). Germline CDR1 reads SGHVT; CDR2 reads SQSDAQ. Trimming pared 1 base from V and 2 bases from J, leaving 19 bases between. This CDR3 is built from 18 residues. The CDR3 spells CASSLVLTREDNTDTQYF. The CDR3, as DNA: TGTGCCAGCAGCTTAGTCCTCACCAGGGAGGACAACACAGATACGCAGTATTTT.

This clonotype was seen once. DNA for the CDR3: TGTGCCAGCACCTCCCAATCGGGGGCCAACGTCCTGACTTTC. Translation: CASTSQSGANVLTF. The chain carries TRBV14 and TRBJ2-6; D not resolved. Germline loops: CDR1 SGHDN, CDR2 FVKESK. The CDR3 has 14 residues. With 7 bases removed from V and 4 bases from J, the gap between germline ends came to 11 bases. Together with reference TRBV14 and TRBJ2-6, the CDR3 gives the full variable domain: EAGVTQFPSHSVIEKGQTVTLRCDPISGHDNLYWYRRVMGKEIKFLLHFVKESKQDESGMPNNRFLAERTGGTYSTLKVQPAELEDSGVYFCASTSQSGANVLTFGAGSRLTVL.

This chain joins TRBV20-1 and TRBJ2-7, with 9 bases identical to TRBD2. The germline V gene has CDR1 DFQATT and CDR2 SNEGSKA (reference sequence). The CDR3 is made up of 13 amino acids. After removal of 6 bases from V and 7 bases from J, the junction contained 10 bases not matched to a gene. The CDR3 here is CSAQTSGGGEQYF. CDR3 nucleotide sequence: TGCAGTGCCCAGACTAGCGGTGGGGGGGAGCAGTACTTC.

The chain joins TRBV27 to TRBJ2-3, with 7 bases matching TRBD2. The CDR3 sequence is 17 residues long. V dropped 5 bases and J dropped 2; count of bases not matched to a gene: 13. CDR1 is MNHEY and CDR2 is SMNVEV in the germline V gene (reference sequence). CDR3 sequence: CASSRAGTVFVTDTQYF. The CDR3 DNA follows: TGTGCCAGCAGTAGAGCGGGGACCGTCTTTGTCACAGATACGCAGTATTTT.

The chain is built from TRBV7-2 and TRBJ2-3, with unresolved D. Trimming removed 5 bases from V and 2 bases from J, with 11 bases in between. CDR3 length: 14 residues. In germline, CDR1 is SGHTA, CDR2 FQGNSA. The CDR3 here is CASSATVTTDTQYF. DNA of the CDR3: TGTGCCAGCAGCGCAACAGTTACCACAGATACGCAGTATTTT.

Many counts were recorded for this clonotype. J is TRBJ2-3 and V is TRBV5-5; D tentatively reads TRBD1 or TRBD2 (5 bases each). The CDR3 has 16 amino acids. Germline lookup yields CDR1 SGHKS and CDR2 YYEKEE (reference sequence). V was clipped by 0 bases and J by 3 bases, with 14 bases between them. CDR3 residues: CASSLEGIGGTDTQYF. The CDR3 bases are TGTGCCAGCAGCTTGGAGGGCATTGGGGGAACAGATACGCAGTATTTT.